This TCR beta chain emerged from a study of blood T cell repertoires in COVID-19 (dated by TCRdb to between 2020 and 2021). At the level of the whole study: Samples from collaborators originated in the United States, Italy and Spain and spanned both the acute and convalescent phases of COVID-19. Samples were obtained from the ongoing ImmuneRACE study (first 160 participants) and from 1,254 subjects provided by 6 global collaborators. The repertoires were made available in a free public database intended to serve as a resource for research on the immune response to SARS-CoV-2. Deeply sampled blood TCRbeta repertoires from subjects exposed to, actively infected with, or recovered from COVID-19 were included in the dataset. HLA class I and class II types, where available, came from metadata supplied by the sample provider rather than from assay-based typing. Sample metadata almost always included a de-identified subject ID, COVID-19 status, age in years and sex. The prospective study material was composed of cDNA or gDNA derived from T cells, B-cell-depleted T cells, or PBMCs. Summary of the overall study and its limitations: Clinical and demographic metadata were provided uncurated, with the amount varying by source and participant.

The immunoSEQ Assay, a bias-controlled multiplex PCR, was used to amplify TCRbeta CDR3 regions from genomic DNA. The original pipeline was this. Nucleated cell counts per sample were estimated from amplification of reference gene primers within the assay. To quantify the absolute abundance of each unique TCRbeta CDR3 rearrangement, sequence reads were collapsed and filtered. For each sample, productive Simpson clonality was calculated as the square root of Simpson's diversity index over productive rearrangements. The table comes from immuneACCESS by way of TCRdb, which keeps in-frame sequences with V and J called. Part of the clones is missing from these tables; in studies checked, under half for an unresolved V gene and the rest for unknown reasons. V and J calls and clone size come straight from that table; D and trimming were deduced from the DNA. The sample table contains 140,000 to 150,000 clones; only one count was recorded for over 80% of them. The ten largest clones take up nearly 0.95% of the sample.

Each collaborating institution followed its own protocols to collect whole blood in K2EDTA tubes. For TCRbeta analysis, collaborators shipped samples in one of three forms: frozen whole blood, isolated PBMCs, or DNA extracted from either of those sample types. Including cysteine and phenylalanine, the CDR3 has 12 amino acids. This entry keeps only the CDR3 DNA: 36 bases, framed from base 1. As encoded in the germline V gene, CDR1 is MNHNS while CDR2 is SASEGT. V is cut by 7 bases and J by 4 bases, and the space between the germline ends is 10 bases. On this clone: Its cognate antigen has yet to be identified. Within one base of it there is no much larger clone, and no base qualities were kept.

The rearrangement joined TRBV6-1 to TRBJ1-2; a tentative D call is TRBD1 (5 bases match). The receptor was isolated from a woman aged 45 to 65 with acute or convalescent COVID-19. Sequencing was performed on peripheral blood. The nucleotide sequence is TGTGCCAGCAACTCGGACATCTATGGCTACACCTTC. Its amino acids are CASNSDIYGYTF.